This T cell receptor beta chain came from a study of blood T cell repertoires in COVID-19. On the study more broadly: There were acute and convalescent COVID-19 samples, and they came from the United States, Italy and Spain.

Data came from immunoSEQ multiplex PCR; TCRdb stores just in-frame clones and leaves some out. Of roughly 250,000 clones in the sample, around nine tenths were seen once. The CDR3 runs 13 residues. Trimming shortened V by 0 bases and J by 9 bases, and 10 bases separated the two germline ends. Germline V gene sequence: CDR1 PRHDT, CDR2 FYEKMQ (reference sequence). This clone appeared once. The receptor comes from a man in his forties or fifties who had recovered from COVID-19. The V call is TRBV13, the J call TRBJ2-3; D is ambiguous. The sample was PBMCs or T cells enriched from blood (not recorded which). The CDR3 bases are TGTGCCAGCAGCTTAGGGGCGGAATGGACGCAGTATTTT. Translation: CASSLGAEWTQYF.